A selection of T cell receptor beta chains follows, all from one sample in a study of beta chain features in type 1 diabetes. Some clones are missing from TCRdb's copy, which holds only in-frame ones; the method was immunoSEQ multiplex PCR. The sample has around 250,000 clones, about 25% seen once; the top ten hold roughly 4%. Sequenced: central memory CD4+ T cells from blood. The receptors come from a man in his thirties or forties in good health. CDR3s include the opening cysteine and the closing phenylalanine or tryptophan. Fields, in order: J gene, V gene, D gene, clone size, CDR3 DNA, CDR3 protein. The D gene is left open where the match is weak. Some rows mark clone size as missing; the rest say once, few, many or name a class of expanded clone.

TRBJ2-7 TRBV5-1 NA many TGCGCCAGCCGGACCGATACCTACGAGCAGTACTTC CASRTDTYEQYF
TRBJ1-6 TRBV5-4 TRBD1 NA TGTGCCAGCAGGGCGGACAGGCGGCTGAATTCACCCCTCCACTTT CASRADRRLNSPLHF
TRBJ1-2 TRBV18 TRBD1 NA TGTGCCAGCTCACTCTTTACCGGGACAGCTAACTATGGCTACACCTTC CASSLFTGTANYGYTF
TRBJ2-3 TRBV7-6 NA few TGTGCCAGCAGCCCCGACCGATATGGTACGCAGTATTTT CASSPDRYGTQYF
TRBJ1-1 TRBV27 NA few TGTGCCAGCAGTCTCTCAACAGGGAGGGAGGCTTTCTTT CASSLSTGREAFF
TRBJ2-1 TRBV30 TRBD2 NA TGTGCCTGGAATAGTGGTAGCGGGAACTACAATGAGCAGTTCTTC CAWNSGSGNYNEQFF
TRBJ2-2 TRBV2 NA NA TGTGCCAGCAAAACAGCGAACACCGGGGAGCTGTTTTTT CASKTANTGELFF
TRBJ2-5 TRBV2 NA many TGTGCCAGCAGTGATACAGGCCAAGAGACCCAGTACTTC CASSDTGQETQYF
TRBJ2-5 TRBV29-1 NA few TGCAGCGTTGATTGGCAGGGGTCCGAGACCCAGTACTTC CSVDWQGSETQYF
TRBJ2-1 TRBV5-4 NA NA TGTGCCAGCAGTTGGTTTGGATCACGGGAGCAGTTCTTC CASSWFGSREQFF
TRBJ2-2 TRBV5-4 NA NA TGTGCCAGCAGCTTGGACACCGGGGAGCTGTTTTTT CASSLDTGELFF
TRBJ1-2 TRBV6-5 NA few TGTGCCAGCAGTTACTCGGGGGGGCGCAGAGACGGCTACACCTTC CASSYSGGRRDGYTF
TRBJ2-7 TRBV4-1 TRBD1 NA TGTGCCAGCAGCCAACTATGGGACAGGGTGGCGAACGAGCAGTACTTC CASSQLWDRVANEQYF
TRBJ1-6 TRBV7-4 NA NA TGTGCCAGCAGCGGGGACATACGCTCCTATAATTCACCCCTCCACTTT CASSGDIRSYNSPLHF
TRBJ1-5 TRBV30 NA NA TGTGCCTGGAGTCCCGACACGAATCAGCCCCAGCATTTT CAWSPDTNQPQHF
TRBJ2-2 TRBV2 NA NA TGTGCCAGCAGTGGGCAGGGCGCGAACACCGGGGAGCTGTTTTTT CASSGQGANTGELFF
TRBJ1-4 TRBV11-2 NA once TGTGCCAGCAGTTTAATGAGGGATGAAAAACTGTTTTTT CASSLMRDEKLFF
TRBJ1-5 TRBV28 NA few TGTGCCAGCAGTCCCCCCCTGGGAGGGAGGGGGTACAATCAGCCCCAGCATTTT CASSPPLGGRGYNQPQHF
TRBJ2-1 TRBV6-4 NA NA TGTGCCAGCAGTGACGAGGGGAGAAAGCAGTTCTTC CASSDEGRKQFF